The present T cell receptor beta chain was sequenced within a study of Tregs in tolerant kidney transplant recipients. Points from the study as a whole: Nucleotide sequences could not be compared across some patients' samples due to primer changes. Activated donor B cell expansion appeared to reveal the most relevant donor-specific TCRbeta repertoire. Tolerant patients' donor-specific Tregs expanded beyond overall Tregs, suggesting antigen-driven growth.

The V end lost 0 bases, the J end lost 8 bases, and 17 bases lay between the germline ends. Germline assignment: CDR1 DFQATT and CDR2 SNEGSKA (reference sequence). This CDR3 contains 15 residues. Related graft donors supplied nonmyeloablative bone marrow transplants, and mixed chimerism was transient. The repertoire was sequenced with immunoSEQ multiplex PCR; TCRdb's copy has only in-frame clones and lacks some. This sample lists about 5,300 clones; its ten largest clones have around 7%. As regards this clone: Its antigen is not identified. The CDR3 end falls 3 residues outside the read, so it is completed with the germline J gene.

The sample was CD4+ T cells from blood (PBMCs), taken approximately 14 months after the transplant. The J gene is TRBJ2-1, the V gene TRBV20-1; D is possibly TRBD1 or TRBD2 (5 bases each). This sequence was found in a human patient who received a combined kidney and bone marrow transplant. Some T cells may originate from the graft donor. The part of the CDR3 DNA that was read is TGCAGTGCTAGAGATCTCGGGATACCCAGGGATGAG. It translates to CSARDLGIPRDE. In full, the CDR3 is CSARDLGIPRDEQFF.